This TCR beta chain was identified during a study of blood T cell repertoires in COVID-19. Across the whole study: The samples span acute and convalescent COVID-19 from the United States, Italy and Spain. The analysed material was cDNA or gDNA that came from T cells, B-cell-depleted T cells, or PBMCs.

This clone is a singleton in its sample. Per germline, CDR1 SGHDT and CDR2 YYEEEE. The CDR3 runs 14 residues. V shed 4 bases and J 4 bases; nucleotides not matched to a gene: 7. Authors' data handling: For nucleated cells, counts were estimated from reference gene primer amplification. Sequencing was performed with immunoSEQ multiplex PCR; in TCRdb, only in-frame clones are kept and a portion is missing. The D gene and trimming were derived from the DNA, and the V and J assignments and clone size from that table. The sample lists roughly 120,000 clones; 85% to 90% were seen once. This clonotype originated in a human donor in a cohort sampled during active COVID-19. The sample taken for sequencing was peripheral blood. V usage is TRBV5-6 and J usage is TRBJ1-2, with TRBD1 matching over 7 bases. The CDR3 bases are TGTGCCAGCAGCCGTACACAGGGGTTCTATGGCTACACCTTC. Protein product: CASSRTQGFYGYTF. The full variable domain, its missing parts supplied by reference TRBV5-6 and TRBJ1-2, is DAGVTQSPTHLIKTRGQQVTLRCSPKSGHDTVSWYQQALGQGPQFIFQYYEEEERQRGNFPDRFSGHQFPNYSSELNVNALLLGDSALYLCASSRTQGFYGYTFGSGTRLTVV.